This T cell receptor (beta chain) was observed in a study of blood T cell dynamics during melanoma immunotherapy. The wider study: First-line therapy was either pembrolizumab or nivolumab with ipilimumab for metastatic melanoma.

Study-wide results and caveats: PBMC repertoires of eventual disease-control patients split at W3 into clonality or diversity gains.

Clones were read by immunoSEQ multiplex PCR, and TCRdb kept only the in-frame ones, dropping some. This repertoire shows 9,500 to 13,000 clones, over 75% found once; its top ten account for around 6.8%. There are 14 residues in the CDR3. Germline CDR1 reads MDHEN; CDR2 reads SYDVKM. V was pared by 1 base and J by 5 bases, with 11 bases between. This sample's time point: pre-treatment baseline. Sampling occurred pretreatment (T0) and at week 3 (W3), after cycle one of checkpoint blockade. At 12 weeks after first infusion, RECIST 1.1 defined response for most patients. For this clone: Its antigen is as yet unknown.

This chain joins TRBV28 and TRBJ2-5; the D gene is possibly TRBD1 (7 bases). The source material was blood, sampled from a patient treated with checkpoint blockade. This sequence originates from a human donor with melanoma. CDR3 coding DNA: TGTGCCAGCAGTTTATATGCAGGGGGGGAGACCCAGTACTTC. It codes for CASSLYAGGETQYF.